One and the same sample provided the 18 T cell receptor beta chains below, sequenced in a study of yellow fever vaccine responses in identical twins. TCRdb reanalysed the RT-PCR reads using MiXCR and keeps one entry per CDR3 protein. The data contain about 3,500 distinct CDR3 sequences, more than 70% of them singletons. The material was T cells from blood (PBMCs), unsorted or a sorted subset (not recorded which), obtained before or after yellow fever vaccination (not recorded which). Every receptor here comes from a woman in her late teens or twenties who received the yellow fever vaccine.

This chain links TRBV28 with TRBJ2-1; D is undetermined. Germline-derived CDR1 and CDR2 are MDHEN and SYDVKM. CDR3 length: 12 amino acids. Trimming cost V 5 bases and J 10 bases, with 12 bases left between them. The CDR3 sequence is CASSPPRQEQFF. In DNA form, the CDR3 reads TGTGCCAGCAGTCCACCCCGTCAAGAGCAGTTCTTC.

This chain links TRBV5-1 with TRBJ2-2, with a possible D match to TRBD2 (6 bases). CDR3 length equals 14 residues. Germline values: CDR1 SGHRS, CDR2 YFSETQ. V lost 4 bases to trimming and J lost 0 bases, with 7 bases between them. The CDR3 spells CASSGGSNTGELFF. CDR3 bases: TGCGCCAGCAGCGGGGGGTCGAACACCGGGGAGCTGTTTTTT. Combining the CDR3 with reference TRBV5-1 and TRBJ2-2 gives the whole variable domain KAGVTQTPRYLIKTRGQQVTLSCSPISGHRSVSWYQQTPGQGLQFLFEYFSETQRNKGNFPGRFSGRQFSNSRSEMNVSTLELGDSALYLCASSGGSNTGELFFGEGSRLTVL.

This clonotype was seen a single time. This chain uses TRBV10-1 with TRBJ2-1; 7 bases agree with TRBD2. The CDR3 runs to 15 residues. The ends lost 3 bases at V and 2 bases at J; junction bases unmatched: 4. CDR1 is WNHNN, CDR2 SYGVQD, per germline (reference sequence). CDR3 protein: CASSEDSGPYNEQFF. CDR3 bases: TGCGCCAGCAGTGAAGATAGCGGGCCCTACAATGAGCAGTTCTTC.

The J gene is TRBJ2-2, the V gene TRBV10-3; 9 positions agree with TRBD1. The V gene end was trimmed by 9 bases and the J gene end by 6 bases; junction bases not matched to a gene: 8. The CDR3 loop spans 14 amino acids. Germline CDR1 and CDR2: ENHRY and SYGVKD. The CDR3 loop is CAIRRTGVAGELFF. In nucleotides, the CDR3 is TGTGCCATAAGAAGGACAGGGGTGGCCGGGGAGCTGTTTTTT.

V and J are TRBV10-3 and TRBJ2-3; 11 bases align to TRBD1. Per the germline V gene, CDR1 is ENHRY and CDR2 is SYGVKD. J gave up 4 bases and V 2 bases, and 2 bases lay outside the gene matches. This CDR3 has 15 residues. In nucleotides, the CDR3 is TGTGCCATCAGTGAGACGGGACAGGGGGCAGATACGCAGTATTTT. This gives the protein CAISETGQGADTQYF.

V and J are TRBV12-3 or TRBV12-4 and TRBJ2-7; tentatively, D is TRBD2 (6 bases). The ends were cut back, 9 bases at V and 3 bases at J, with 15 bases in the middle. The CDR3 loop spans 13 amino acids. CDR3: CASTRDSYYEQYF. As DNA, the CDR3 is TGTGCCAGTACCAGGGACTCCTACTACGAGCAGTACTTC.

This clonotype was recorded a few times. The CDR3 sequence is CASSQADHNEKLFF. The CDR3 region has the DNA TGCGCCAGCAGTCAGGCCGACCATAATGAAAAACTGTTTTTT. The V and J genes are TRBV23-1 and TRBJ1-4; D is unclear. TRBV23-1 is an ORF for which the function is uncertain. V was shortened by 3 bases and J by 4 bases, with 9 bases between the two germline ends. The CDR3 extends over 14 amino acids.

This clonotype was observed a single time. The chain uses TRBV29-1 and TRBJ2-7; no clear D gene. Trimming stripped 7 bases from V and 4 bases from J, with 17 bases between. CDR1 is SQVTM and CDR2 is ANQGSEA in the germline V gene. This CDR3 is 13 amino acids long. The DNA of the CDR3 is TGCAGCGCCTCCGACGTGGCTGGGTACGAGCAGTACTTC. Protein sequence: CSASDVAGYEQYF.

CDR3 in amino acids: CASSFARDEQYF. CDR3 in DNA: TGTGCCAGCAGTTTCGCAAGGGACGAGCAGTACTTC. The chain is built from TRBV6-2 or TRBV6-3 and TRBJ2-7; D gene unclear. The length of the CDR3 is 12 residues. The V end was cut by 4 bases, the J end by 5 bases, with 9 bases between. Germline loops: CDR1 MNHEY, CDR2 SVGEGT.

The chain has TRBV20-1 and TRBJ2-3; 7 bases match TRBD2. CDR3 length: 14 residues. The trim removed 0 bases at V and 3 bases at J, leaving 3 bases unmatched. Germline-derived CDR1 and CDR2 are DFQATT and SNEGSKA (reference sequence). The CDR3 sequence is CSARERENTDTQYF. CDR3 DNA sequence: TGCAGTGCTAGAGAGCGGGAGAATACAGATACGCAGTATTTT.

The chain is built from TRBV20-1 and TRBJ2-5, with a weak D call TRBD2 (5 bases). Trimming pared 1 base from V and 5 bases from J, leaving 14 bases between. CDR1 and CDR2 (germline): DFQATT, SNEGSKA (reference sequence). There are 14 residues in the CDR3. Here the CDR3 reads CSARAYSERETQYF. The CDR3 coding sequence is TGCAGTGCTAGAGCGTATTCTGAGCGGGAGACCCAGTACTTC.

V gene TRBV18 combines with J gene TRBJ2-1; D is undetermined. V gave up 0 bases and J gave up 5 bases, with 5 bases separating them. This CDR3 is built from 13 residues. Germline V gives CDR1 KGHSH, CDR2 LQKENI. The CDR3 DNA sequence: TGTGCCAGCTCACCACCGGCGGACAATGAGCAGTTCTTC. It translates to CASSPPADNEQFF.

The chain uses TRBV10-1 and TRBJ1-2; no firm D call. The CDR3 consists of 14 residues. V was shortened by 6 bases and J by 0 bases, with 11 bases between the two germline ends. Germline lookup yields CDR1 WNHNN and CDR2 SYGVQD (reference sequence). The CDR3 protein is CASSPDFSNYGYTF. For the CDR3, the DNA is TGCGCCAGCAGCCCGGACTTTTCTAACTATGGCTACACCTTC.

The genes are TRBV11-1 and TRBJ2-1, with D possibly being TRBD1 or TRBD2 (5 bases each). V lost 1 base, J lost 6 bases, and 7 bases lay in between. Germline-derived CDR1 and CDR2 are SGHAT and FQDESV (reference sequence). The CDR3 is made up of 13 amino acids. The CDR3 spells CASSLVGPNEQFF. The CDR3 bases are TGTGCCAGCAGCTTAGTGGGACCCAATGAGCAGTTCTTC.

The chain is built from TRBV5-1 and TRBJ2-4; 9 bases agree with TRBD1. The junction had 5 bases not matched to a gene; V was cut back by 4 bases and J by 6 bases. Germline V gene lookup returns CDR1 SGHRS and CDR2 YFSETQ. The CDR3 is 14 residues long. CDR3 nucleotide sequence: TGCGCCAGCAGCCCGGGACAGGGTAGAAACATTCAGTACTTC. Encoded protein: CASSPGQGRNIQYF.

This chain connects TRBV10-1 to TRBJ1-6; D not certain. Trimming stripped 6 bases from V and 6 bases from J, with 9 bases between. The germline gives CDR1 WNHNN, CDR2 SYGVQD (reference sequence). The CDR3 totals 13 residues. The CDR3: CASRATANSPLHF. The CDR3 DNA reads TGCGCCAGCAGGGCGACGGCTAATTCACCCCTCCACTTT.

The V call is TRBV12-3 or TRBV12-4, the J call TRBJ1-5; D might be TRBD1 (5 bases). The CDR3 has 14 residues. V was trimmed by 7 bases and J by 7 bases, leaving 17 bases between them. This CDR3 reads CASTTSREGQPQHF. For the CDR3, the DNA is TGTGCCAGCACCACGTCACGGGAGGGGCAGCCCCAGCATTTT.

V usage is TRBV2 and J usage is TRBJ2-5; D gene ambiguous. The CDR3 sequence is 15 residues long. The germline CDR1 and CDR2 sequences are SNHLY and FYNNEI. Trimming cost V 5 bases and J 2 bases, with 15 bases left between them. DNA for the CDR3: TGTGCCAGCAGTTCCAAGATAAATTCACAAGAGACCCAGTACTTC. It is translated as CASSSKINSQETQYF.